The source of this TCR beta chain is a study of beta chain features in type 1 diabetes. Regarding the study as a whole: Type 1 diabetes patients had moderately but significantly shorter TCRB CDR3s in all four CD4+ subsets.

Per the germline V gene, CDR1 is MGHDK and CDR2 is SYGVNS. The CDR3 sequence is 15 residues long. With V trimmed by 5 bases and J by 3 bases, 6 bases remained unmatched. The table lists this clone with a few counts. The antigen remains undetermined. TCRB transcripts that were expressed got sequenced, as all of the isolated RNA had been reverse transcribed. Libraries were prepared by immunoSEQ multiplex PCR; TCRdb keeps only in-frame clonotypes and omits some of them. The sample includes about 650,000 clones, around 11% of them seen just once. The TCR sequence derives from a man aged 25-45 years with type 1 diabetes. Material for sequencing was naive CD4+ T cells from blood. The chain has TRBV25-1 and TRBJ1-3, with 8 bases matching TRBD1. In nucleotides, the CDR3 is TGTGCCAGCAGTAGGACAGGGCAAGGTGGAAACACCATATATTTT. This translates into CASSRTGQGGNTIYF.